This TCR beta chain was sequenced for a study of molecular identifiers for immune sequencing clone quantification. A single record per CDR3 protein comes from TCRdb applying MiXCR to the PCR reads. The sample shows approximately 680,000 distinct CDR3 sequences, 25% of them seen only once. This clonotype was detected ten times or more. Its antigen is unidentified. Study-wide results and caveats: Among over 950,000 naive cells, as was reported, spiked Jurkat TCR RNA from one cell was detectable.

The sequenced sample was naive CD8+ T cells from blood, with Jurkat cell RNA spiked in. Subset here: FACS-sorted CD8+CD4-CCR7+CD45RA+ naive T cells. This TCR was recovered from a human donor in good health. Some libraries in this study had Jurkat cell RNA spiked in.

The CDR3 nucleotides read TGCGCCAGCAGCCAAGATTTCTTGTTGGCGCAGTATTTT. Amino acid sequence: CASSQDFLLAQYF. The chain recombines TRBV4-3 with TRBJ2-3; D is uncertain. V lost 0 bases, J lost 10 bases, and 11 bases lay in between. CDR3 size: 13 residues. The V gene's germline CDR1 is LGHNA and CDR2 YSLEER.